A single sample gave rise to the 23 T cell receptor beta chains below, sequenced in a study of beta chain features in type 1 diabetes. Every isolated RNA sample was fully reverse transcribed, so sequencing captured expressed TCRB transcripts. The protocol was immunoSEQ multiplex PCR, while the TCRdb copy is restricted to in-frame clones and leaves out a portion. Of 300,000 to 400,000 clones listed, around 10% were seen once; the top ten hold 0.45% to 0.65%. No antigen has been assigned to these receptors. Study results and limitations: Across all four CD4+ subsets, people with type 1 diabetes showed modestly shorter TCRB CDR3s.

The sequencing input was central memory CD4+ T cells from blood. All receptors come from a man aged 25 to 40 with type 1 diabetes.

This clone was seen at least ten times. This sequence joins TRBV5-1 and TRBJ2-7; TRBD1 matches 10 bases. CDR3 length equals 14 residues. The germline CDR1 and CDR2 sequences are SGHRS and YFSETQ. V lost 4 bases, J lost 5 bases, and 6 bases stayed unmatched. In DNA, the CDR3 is TGCGCCAGCAGCCAAACCGGGACAGGGGACGAGCAGTACTTC. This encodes CASSQTGTGDEQYF.

CDR3 residues: CASSQRVLADYNEQFF. The CDR3, as DNA: TGTGCCAGCAGCCAGAGGGTACTAGCGGATTACAATGAGCAGTTCTTC. V gene TRBV11-2 combines with J gene TRBJ2-1; 8 bases are shared with TRBD2. With 5 bases clipped from V and 4 bases from J, the junction kept 10 bases outside the gene matches. This CDR3 spans 16 amino acids. Germline V gene sequence: CDR1 SGHAT, CDR2 FQNNGV.

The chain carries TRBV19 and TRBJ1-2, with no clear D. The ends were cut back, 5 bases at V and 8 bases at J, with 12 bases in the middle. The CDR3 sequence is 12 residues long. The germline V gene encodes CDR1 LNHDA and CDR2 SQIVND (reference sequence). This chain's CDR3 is CASSPSLGGYTF. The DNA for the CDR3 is TGTGCCAGTAGTCCTTCACTGGGCGGCTACACCTTC. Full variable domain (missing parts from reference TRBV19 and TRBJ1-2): DGGITQSPKYLFRKEGQNVTLSCEQNLNHDAMYWYRQDPGQGLRLIYYSQIVNDFQKGDIAEGYSVSREKKESFPLTVTSAQKNPTAFYLCASSPSLGGYTFGSGTRLTVV.

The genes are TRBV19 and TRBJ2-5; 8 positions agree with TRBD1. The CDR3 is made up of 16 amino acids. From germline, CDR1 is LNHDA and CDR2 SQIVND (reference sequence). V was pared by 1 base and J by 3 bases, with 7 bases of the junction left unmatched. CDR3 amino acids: CASSIGRRQGKETQYF. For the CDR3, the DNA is TGTGCCAGTAGTATAGGCCGCCGACAGGGGAAAGAGACCCAGTACTTC.

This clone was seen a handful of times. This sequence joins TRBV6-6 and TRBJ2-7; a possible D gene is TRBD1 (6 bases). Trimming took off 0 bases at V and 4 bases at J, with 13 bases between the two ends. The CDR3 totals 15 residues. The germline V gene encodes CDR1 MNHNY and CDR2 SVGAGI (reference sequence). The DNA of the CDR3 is TGTGCCAGCAGTTACTCCCAGGGGATTATGTACGAGCAGTACTTC. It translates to CASSYSQGIMYEQYF.

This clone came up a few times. The CDR3 coding sequence is TGCGCCAGCAGCTTGGCAGGGGCGGGTACCTACGAGCAGTACTTC. This translates into CASSLAGAGTYEQYF. The chain has TRBV5-1 and TRBJ2-7, with a possible D match to TRBD1 (6 bases). Trimming shortened V by 0 bases and J by 2 bases, and 12 bases separated the two germline ends. The CDR3 spans 15 residues. Germline assignment: CDR1 SGHRS and CDR2 YFSETQ.

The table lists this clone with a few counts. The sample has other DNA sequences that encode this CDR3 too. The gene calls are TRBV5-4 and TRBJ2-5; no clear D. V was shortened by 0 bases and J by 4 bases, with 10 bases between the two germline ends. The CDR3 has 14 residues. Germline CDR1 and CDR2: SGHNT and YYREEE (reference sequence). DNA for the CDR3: TGTGCCAGCAGCTTGGATGGCGTGGGAGAGACCCAGTACTTC. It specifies CASSLDGVGETQYF.

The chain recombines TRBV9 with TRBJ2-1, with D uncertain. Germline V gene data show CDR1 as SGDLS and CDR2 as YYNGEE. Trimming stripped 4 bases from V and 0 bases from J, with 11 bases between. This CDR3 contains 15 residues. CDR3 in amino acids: CASSNQAYSYNEQFF. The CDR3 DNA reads TGTGCCAGCAGCAACCAAGCATACTCCTACAATGAGCAGTTCTTC.

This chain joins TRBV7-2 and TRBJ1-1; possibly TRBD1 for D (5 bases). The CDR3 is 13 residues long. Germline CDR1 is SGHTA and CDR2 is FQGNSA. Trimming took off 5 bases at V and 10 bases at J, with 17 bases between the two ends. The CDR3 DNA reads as TGTGCCAGCAGCGAAGCGATCAGGGATCGAGCTTTCTTT. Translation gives CASSEAIRDRAFF.

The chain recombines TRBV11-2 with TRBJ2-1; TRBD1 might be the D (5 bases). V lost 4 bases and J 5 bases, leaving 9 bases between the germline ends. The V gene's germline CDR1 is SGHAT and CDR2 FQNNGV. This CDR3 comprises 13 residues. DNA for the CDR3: TGTGCCAGCAGCTCAGGGATCAACAATGAGCAGTTCTTC. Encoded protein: CASSSGINNEQFF. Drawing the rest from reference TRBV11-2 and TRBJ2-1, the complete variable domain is EAGVAQSPRYKIIEKRQSVAFWCNPISGHATLYWYQQILGQGPKLLIQFQNNGVVDDSQLPKDRFSAERLKGVDSTLKIQPAKLEDSAVYLCASSSGINNEQFFGPGTRLTVL.

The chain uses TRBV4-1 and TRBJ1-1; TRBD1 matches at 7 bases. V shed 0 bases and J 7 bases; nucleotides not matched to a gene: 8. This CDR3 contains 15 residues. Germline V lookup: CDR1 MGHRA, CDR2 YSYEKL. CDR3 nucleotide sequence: TGCGCCAGCAGCCAAGATCAAAGGGGGCGGGTTGAAGCTTTCTTT. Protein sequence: CASSQDQRGRVEAFF.

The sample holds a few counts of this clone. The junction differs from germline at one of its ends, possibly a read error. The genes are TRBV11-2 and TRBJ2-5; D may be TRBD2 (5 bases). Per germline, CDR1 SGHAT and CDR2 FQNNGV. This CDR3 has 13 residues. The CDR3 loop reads CASSQDYQETQYF. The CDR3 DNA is TGTGCCAGCAGCCAAGACTACCAGGAGACCCAGTACTTC.

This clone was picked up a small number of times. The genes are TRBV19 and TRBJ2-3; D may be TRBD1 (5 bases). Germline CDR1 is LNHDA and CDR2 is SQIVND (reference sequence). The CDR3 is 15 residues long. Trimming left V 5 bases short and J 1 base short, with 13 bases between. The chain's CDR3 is CASSYQGSRTDTQYF. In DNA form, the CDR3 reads TGTGCCAGTAGTTATCAGGGATCCCGCACAGATACGCAGTATTTT.

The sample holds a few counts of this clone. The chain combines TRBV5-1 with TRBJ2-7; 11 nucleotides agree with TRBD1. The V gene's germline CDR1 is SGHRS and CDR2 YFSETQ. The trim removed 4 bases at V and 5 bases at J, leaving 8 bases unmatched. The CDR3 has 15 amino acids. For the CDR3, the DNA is TGCGCCAGCAGCCAAGATGGACAGGGGGCAAACGAGCAGTACTTC. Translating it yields CASSQDGQGANEQYF. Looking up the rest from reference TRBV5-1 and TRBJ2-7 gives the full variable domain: KAGVTQTPRYLIKTRGQQVTLSCSPISGHRSVSWYQQTPGQGLQFLFEYFSETQRNKGNFPGRFSGRQFSNSRSEMNVSTLELGDSALYLCASSQDGQGANEQYFGPGTRLTVT.

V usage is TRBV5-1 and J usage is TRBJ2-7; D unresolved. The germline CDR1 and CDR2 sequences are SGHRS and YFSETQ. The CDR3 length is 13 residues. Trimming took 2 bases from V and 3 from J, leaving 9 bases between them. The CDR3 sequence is CASSLAENYEQYF. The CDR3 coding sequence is TGCGCCAGCAGCTTAGCAGAGAACTACGAGCAGTACTTC.

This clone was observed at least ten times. CDR3 protein: CASSEIVGQPQHF. For the CDR3, the DNA is TGTGCCAGCAGTGAAATCGTGGGTCAGCCCCAGCATTTT. The chain has TRBV2 and TRBJ1-5; no reliable D call. The CDR3 totals 13 residues. Germline V gene data show CDR1 as SNHLY and CDR2 as FYNNEI. V lost 2 bases and J lost 6, with 8 bases in between.

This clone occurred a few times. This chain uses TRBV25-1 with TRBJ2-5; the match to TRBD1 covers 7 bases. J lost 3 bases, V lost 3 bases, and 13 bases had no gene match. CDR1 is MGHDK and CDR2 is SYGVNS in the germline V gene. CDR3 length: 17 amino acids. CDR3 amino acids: CASSESRYRGKEETQYF. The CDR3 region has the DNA TGTGCCAGCAGTGAGTCAAGATACAGGGGCAAGGAAGAGACCCAGTACTTC.

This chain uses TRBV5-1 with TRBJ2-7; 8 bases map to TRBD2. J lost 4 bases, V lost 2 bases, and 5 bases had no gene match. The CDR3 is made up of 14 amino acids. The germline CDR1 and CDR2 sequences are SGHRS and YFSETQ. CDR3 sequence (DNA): TGCGCCAGCAGCTTAGGGACTAGTTTATACGAGCAGTACTTC. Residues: CASSLGTSLYEQYF.

The CDR3 nucleotides read TGTGCCAGCAGCAGGACTAGCCGTAACACCGGGGAGCTGTTTTTT. Translation: CASSRTSRNTGELFF. The rearrangement joins TRBV7-2 to TRBJ2-2; 8 positions match TRBD2. The CDR3 sequence is 15 residues long. Germline trimming cut 5 bases from V and 2 bases from J; bases unmatched to any gene: 4. Germline values: CDR1 SGHTA, CDR2 FQGNSA.

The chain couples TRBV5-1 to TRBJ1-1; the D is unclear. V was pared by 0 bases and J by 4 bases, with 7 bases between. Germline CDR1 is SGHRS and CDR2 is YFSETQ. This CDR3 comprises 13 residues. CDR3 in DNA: TGCGCCAGCAGCTTGGGGGTGGGCACTGAAGCTTTCTTT. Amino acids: CASSLGVGTEAFF.

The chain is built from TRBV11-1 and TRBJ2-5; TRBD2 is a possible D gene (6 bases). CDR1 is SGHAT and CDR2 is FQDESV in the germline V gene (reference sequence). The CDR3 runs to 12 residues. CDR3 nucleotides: TGTGCTTCCCGGGGAGGTTACGAGACCCAGTACTTC. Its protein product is CASRGGYETQYF.

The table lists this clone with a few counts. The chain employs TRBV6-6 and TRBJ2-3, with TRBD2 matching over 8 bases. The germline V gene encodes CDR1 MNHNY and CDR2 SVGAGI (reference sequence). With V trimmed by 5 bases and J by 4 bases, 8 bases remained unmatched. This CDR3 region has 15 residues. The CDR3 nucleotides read TGTGCCAGCAGTCCTCCAGCGGGAGTCCCAGATACGCAGTATTTT. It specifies CASSPPAGVPDTQYF.

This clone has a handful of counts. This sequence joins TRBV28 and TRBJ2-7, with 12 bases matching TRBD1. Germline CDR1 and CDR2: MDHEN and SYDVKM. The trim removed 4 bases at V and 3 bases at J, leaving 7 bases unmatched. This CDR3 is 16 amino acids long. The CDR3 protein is CASSSPGQGASYEQYF. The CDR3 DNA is TGTGCCAGCAGTTCCCCGGGACAGGGGGCAAGCTACGAGCAGTACTTC. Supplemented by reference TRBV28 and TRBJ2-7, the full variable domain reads DVKVTQSSRYLVKRTGEKVFLECVQDMDHENMFWYRQDPGLGLRLIYFSYDVKMKEKGDIPEGYSVSREKKERFSLILESASTNQTSMYLCASSSPGQGASYEQYFGPGTRLTVT.